The 17 T cell receptor beta chains below all came from one sample that was sequenced in a study of blood T cells in healthy people across ages. Using a J-beta primer mix together with a sample-barcoded 5' primer, a second PCR was run for about 6 to 12 cycles. TCRdb redid the calling of the 5' RACE reads with MiXCR, one entry per CDR3 protein. Of 1.6 million or so distinct CDR3 sequences detected, roughly a third appear once; the ten largest clones hold around 11%. What was sequenced was blood. The receptors shown here come from a woman aged 25 to 39 in good health.

The chain uses TRBV29-1 and TRBJ2-1; D is ambiguous. Looked up from germline, CDR1 is SQVTM and CDR2 is ANQGSEA. Trimming stripped 7 bases from V and 5 bases from J, with 15 bases between. The CDR3 consists of 13 residues. This chain's CDR3 is CSAVVGNNNEQFF. The DNA for the CDR3 is TGCAGCGCCGTGGTGGGTAACAACAATGAGCAGTTCTTC.

This clonotype was observed at least ten times. CDR3 DNA sequence: TGCGCCAGCAGTTCTCAACAGGGTTCTGGCGAGCAGTACTTC. Amino acids: CASSSQQGSGEQYF. The rearrangement links TRBV5-1 to TRBJ2-7, with a tentative D call TRBD1 (6 bases). There are 14 residues in the CDR3. The germline V gene has CDR1 SGHRS and CDR2 YFSETQ. Trimming shortened V by 5 bases and J by 6 bases, and 18 bases separated the two germline ends. Variable domain in full (rest from reference TRBV5-1 and TRBJ2-7): KAGVTQTPRYLIKTRGQQVTLSCSPISGHRSVSWYQQTPGQGLQFLFEYFSETQRNKGNFPGRFSGRQFSNSRSEMNVSTLELGDSALYLCASSSQQGSGEQYFGPGTRLTVT.

This chain connects TRBV2 to TRBJ1-5, with no clear D. V was pared by 8 bases and J by 7 bases, with 15 bases between. This CDR3 has 13 residues. Germline V CDR1 and CDR2: SNHLY, FYNNEI. CDR3 coding DNA: TGTGCCAGCGGTTTGTTGGAGAACCAGCCCCAGCATTTT. Amino acids: CASGLLENQPQHF.

V and J are TRBV24-1 and TRBJ2-1, with no clear D. CDR1 is KGHDR and CDR2 is SFDVKD in the germline V gene. Deletions cut 6 bases from V and 0 bases from J, with 20 bases between. The CDR3 contains 18 residues. CDR3 loop: CATSTIRGITSSYNEQFF. The CDR3 DNA reads as TGTGCCACCAGTACGATTCGTGGGATCACGAGCTCCTACAATGAGCAGTTCTTC.

This chain connects TRBV15 to TRBJ1-1; D unclear. CDR3 length equals 17 residues. Per germline, CDR1 LNHNV and CDR2 YYDKDF (reference sequence). With 0 bases removed from V and 0 bases from J, the gap between germline ends came to 14 bases. The CDR3 DNA sequence: TGTGCCACCAGCAGAGATCATAGTAGGACGGTGAACACTGAAGCTTTCTTT. Translating it yields CATSRDHSRTVNTEAFF. Full variable domain (remainder filled in from reference TRBV15 and TRBJ1-1): DAMVIQNPRYQVTQFGKPVTLSCSQTLNHNVMYWYQQKSSQAPKLLFHYYDKDFNNEADTPDNFQSRRPNTSFCFLDIRSPGLGDTAMYLCATSRDHSRTVNTEAFFGQGTRLTVV.

The V and J genes are TRBV27 and TRBJ2-1; perhaps TRBD2 as D (6 bases). Trimming took 3 bases from V and 13 from J, leaving 19 bases between them. Germline CDR1 reads MNHEY; CDR2 reads SMNVEV (reference sequence). The CDR3 contains 14 residues. CDR3 protein: CASSFRTNSNHQFF. CDR3 in DNA: TGTGCCAGCAGTTTCCGGACTAACTCCAATCATCAGTTCTTC.

The chain is built from TRBV27 and TRBJ2-7; TRBD2 matches 7 bases. The germline CDR1 and CDR2 sequences are MNHEY and SMNVEV (reference sequence). V lost 7 bases to trimming and J lost 4 bases; unmatched junction nucleotides: 13. The length of the CDR3 is 15 residues. The CDR3 DNA follows: TGTGCCAGCATTGGGTCGGCGGGAGAGGTTTACGAGCAGTACTTC. This gives the protein CASIGSAGEVYEQYF.

This clonotype was counted between two and nine times. The chain recombines TRBV11-2 with TRBJ2-1; the match to TRBD2 covers 12 bases. CDR1 and CDR2 from the germline V gene are SGHAT and FQNNGV. This CDR3 comprises 17 residues. Germline trimming cut 0 bases from V and 3 bases from J; bases unmatched to any gene: 3. CDR3 coding DNA: TGTGCCAGCAGCTTAGATCGGGGACTAGCGGGCTACAATGAGCAGTTCTTC. It specifies CASSLDRGLAGYNEQFF.

This clonotype occurred once. The chain is built from TRBV6-6 and TRBJ1-1, with TRBD1 as a possible D gene (6 bases). Germline loops: CDR1 MNHNY, CDR2 SVGAGI (reference sequence). The length of the CDR3 is 16 residues. The V and J ends lost 2 bases and 2 bases respectively, with 15 bases between them. The DNA for the CDR3 is TGTGCCAGCAGTTACGGCGTATCCAGGGGAAACACTGAAGCTTTCTTT. It specifies CASSYGVSRGNTEAFF.

This clonotype has a handful of counts. The genes are TRBV30 and TRBJ2-1, with D possibly being TRBD2 (5 bases). The CDR3 covers 14 residues. Trimming cost V 1 base and J 9 bases, with 16 bases left between them. CDR1 is GTSNPN and CDR2 is SVGIG in the germline V gene (reference sequence). CDR3 residues: CAWSGELKAGEQFF. CDR3 DNA sequence: TGTGCCTGGAGTGGGGAACTTAAGGCGGGTGAGCAGTTCTTC.

This clonotype appeared once. The chain links TRBV2 to TRBJ2-7; 14 bases are shared with TRBD2. Germline assignment: CDR1 SNHLY and CDR2 FYNNEI. The V gene end was trimmed by 0 bases and the J gene end by 4 bases; junction bases not matched to a gene: 5. CDR3 length equals 17 residues. CDR3: CASSEALGLAGDYEQYF. DNA of the CDR3: TGTGCCAGCAGTGAAGCGCTGGGACTAGCGGGGGATTACGAGCAGTACTTC.

The chain combines TRBV4-1 with TRBJ2-1; a possible D gene is TRBD2 (5 bases). The CDR3 extends over 17 amino acids. Trimming pared 0 bases from V and 2 bases from J, leaving 14 bases between. CDR1 MGHRA and CDR2 YSYEKL come from the germline V gene. In DNA form, the CDR3 reads TGCGCCAGCAGCCAAGATCCCGGCGGAGGCCCCTACAATGAGCAGTTCTTC. Translating it yields CASSQDPGGGPYNEQFF.

In this sample, this clonotype turned up a few times. This chain's CDR3 is CSLTGSSPLHF. The CDR3 bases are TGCAGTCTAACAGGGAGTTCACCCCTCCACTTT. The rearrangement uses TRBV20-1 and TRBJ1-6; a possible D gene is TRBD1 (6 bases). Germline loops: CDR1 DFQATT, CDR2 SNEGSKA (reference sequence). This CDR3 has 11 amino acids. With 8 bases removed from V and 9 bases from J, the gap between germline ends came to 11 bases.

This clonotype was seen a handful of times. The chain couples TRBV20-1 to TRBJ2-7, with unresolved D. This CDR3 is 13 amino acids long. Trimming took 3 bases from V and 0 from J, leaving 9 bases between them. CDR1 DFQATT and CDR2 SNEGSKA come from the germline V gene (reference sequence). The CDR3 loop is CSASRPSSYEQYF. CDR3 bases: TGCAGTGCTAGTCGCCCCAGCTCCTACGAGCAGTACTTC.

Ten or more counts support this clonotype. The genes are TRBV10-3 and TRBJ2-1; 7 bases align to TRBD2. The length of the CDR3 is 12 residues. The ends lost 9 bases at V and 8 bases at J; junction bases unmatched: 7. Germline V lookup: CDR1 ENHRY, CDR2 SYGVKD. The CDR3 DNA sequence: TGTGCCATAGACAATGGGAGGGATGAGCAGTTCTTC. This sequence encodes CAIDNGRDEQFF.

This clonotype was found a few times. The chain links TRBV5-1 to TRBJ2-1; D might be TRBD2 (6 bases). Looked up from germline, CDR1 is SGHRS and CDR2 is YFSETQ. The CDR3 is 18 amino acids. Trimming took 1 base from V and 1 from J, leaving 18 bases between them. CDR3 loop: CASSLYTAGIKSYNEQFF. In nucleotides, the CDR3 is TGCGCCAGCAGCTTGTATACGGCGGGAATAAAGTCCTACAATGAGCAGTTCTTC.

The gene calls are TRBV6-5 and TRBJ1-1, with 9 bases aligning to TRBD1. With V trimmed by 5 bases and J by 0 bases, 7 bases remained unmatched. CDR1 and CDR2 from the germline V gene are MNHEY and SVGAGI. This CDR3 comprises 16 residues. The CDR3 sequence: CASSDWTGVMNTEAFF. The DNA for the CDR3 is TGTGCCAGCAGTGACTGGACAGGGGTCATGAACACTGAAGCTTTCTTT.